The clone carrying this T cell receptor beta chain was observed a few times. The CDR3 spans 16 residues. CDR1 is SGHDN and CDR2 is FVKESK in the germline V gene. V dropped 3 bases and J dropped 5 bases, with 19 bases sitting between them. The data were taken from a study of T cell repertoires in cytomegalovirus infection. At the level of the study: CMV infection together with matching HLA type was indicated by public TCR beta signatures.

TCRdb processed the reads anew with MiXCR; each CDR3 protein has one entry. The repertoire consists of about 130,000 distinct CDR3 sequences, with about 10% occurring once and the leading ten covering 10%. The sample taken for sequencing was PBMCs. This sequence originates from a human donor in good health (CMV status not recorded). Some clones in this sample may be carry-over from other donors' samples. The chain carries TRBV14 and TRBJ1-1; D is possibly TRBD1 (5 bases). CDR3: CASSQGWPVQGTEAFF. DNA for the CDR3: TGTGCCAGCAGCCAGGGCTGGCCGGTTCAGGGAACTGAAGCTTTCTTT.